The rows below give T cell receptor beta chains drawn from one sample of a study of T cells in Graves' hyperthyroidism and ophthalmopathy. A single record per CDR3 protein comes from TCRdb applying MiXCR to the multiplex PCR reads. The table has around 300,000 distinct CDR3 sequences, approximately 15% seen once. The sample comprised blood. These receptor sequences come from a woman aged 35 to 49 with Graves' ophthalmopathy. The CDR3 runs from the conserved cysteine through the conserved F or W. A D gene is named only where the DNA matches it firmly. Clone size, where shown, is once, few, many, or a class for clones that have expanded.

j_gene,abundance,d_gene,v_gene,CDR3nt,CDR3aa
TRBJ1-1,many,NA,TRBV18,TGTGCCAGCTCACCAAAACAGGGCGGTGAAGCTTTCTTT,CASSPKQGGEAFF
TRBJ2-5,few,TRBD2,TRBV7-8,TGTGCCAGCCAAACGGGGGGGGGGGGCCAAGAGACCCAGTACTTC,CASQTGGGGQETQYF
TRBJ2-5,many,TRBD2,TRBV27,TGTGCCAGCAGCCGGGGGGGATCACAAGAGACCCAGTACTTC,CASSRGGSQETQYF
TRBJ2-3,many,TRBD2,TRBV6-2/TRBV6-3,TGTGCCAGCAGTTATGGGACTAGCGGGACAGATACGCAGTATTTT,CASSYGTSGTDTQYF
TRBJ1-1,NA,TRBD1,TRBV7-9,TGTGCCAGCAGCTTAGGGACAGGGTCCGCTGAAGCTTTCTTT,CASSLGTGSAEAFF
TRBJ1-3,few,NA,TRBV2,TGTGCCAGACAGACTGGCTCTGGAAACACCATATATTTT,CARQTGSGNTIYF
TRBJ2-1,many,NA,TRBV29-1,TGCAAGGGGGACTCCTACAATGAGCAGTTCTTC,CKGDSYNEQFF
TRBJ2-7,few,NA,TRBV7-2,TGTGCCAGCAGCTTAGGCGGAAAAGCCTACGAGCAGTACTTC,CASSLGGKAYEQYF
TRBJ2-5,many,TRBD1,TRBV2,TGTGCCAGCACCCTAGACAGGGTCCAAGAGACCCAGTACTTC,CASTLDRVQETQYF
TRBJ2-3,many,TRBD2,TRBV2,TGTGCCAGCGCGGGGGATGGAACGCAGTATTTT,CASAGDGTQYF
TRBJ2-1,few,TRBD2,TRBV20-1,TGCAGTGCCGGGGGAGGGGCCCATGGTGGGCAGTTCTTC,CSAGGGAHGGQFF
TRBJ2-3,few,NA,TRBV20-1,TGCAGTGCTAGCGGCTCCCCCCAGATCACAGATACGCAGTATTTT,CSASGSPQITDTQYF
TRBJ2-1,NA,NA,TRBV5-1,TGCGCCAGCAGCTTGGTTGGTCGCTCCTACAATGAGCAGTTCTTC,CASSLVGRSYNEQFF
TRBJ2-5,NA,NA,TRBV11-3,TGTGCCAGCAGCTTATTTGGCCAAGAGACCCAGTACTTC,CASSLFGQETQYF
TRBJ2-2,NA,NA,TRBV19,TGTGCCAGTAGTATAGGCTCGGGCAGGGCCATACTAAATACCGGGGAGCTGTTTTTT,CASSIGSGRAILNTGELFF
TRBJ2-3,few,NA,TRBV5-4,TGTGCCAGCACAAACAGGGCAGCGGCACCGATTTCCACAGATACGCAGTATTTT,CASTNRAAAPISTDTQYF
TRBJ2-7,NA,NA,TRBV20-1,TGCAGTGCACCTCCCCCGAGCAGTTTCTACGAGCAGTACTTC,CSAPPPSSFYEQYF
TRBJ2-3,NA,TRBD2,TRBV25-1,TGTGCCAGCAGTGCCTATAGCGGGAGGGGCACAGATACGCAGTATTTT,CASSAYSGRGTDTQYF
TRBJ2-1,few,TRBD1,TRBV20-1,TGCAGTGCACCCGGGACAGGGTCCTACAATGAGCAGTTCTTC,CSAPGTGSYNEQFF
TRBJ1-5,many,NA,TRBV13,TGTGCCAGCAGCTTACCGGGTCAGCCCCAGCATTTT,CASSLPGQPQHF
TRBJ2-7,many,TRBD2,TRBV20-1,TGCAGTGCTAGCGGGGGGATCTACGAGCAGTACTTC,CSASGGIYEQYF
TRBJ2-7,NA,NA,TRBV7-6,TGTGCCAGCAGCTTAGGTCACGGGGGCTTCAACTACGAGCAGTACTTC,CASSLGHGGFNYEQYF
TRBJ1-1,many,TRBD1,TRBV10-1,TGCGCCAGCAGCGGTCGACAGGGACCTTGGAACACTGAAGCTTTCTTT,CASSGRQGPWNTEAFF
TRBJ1-5,few,NA,TRBV2,TGTGCCAGCAGTGGGACGGTAGCGGGCAATCAGCCCCAGCATTTT,CASSGTVAGNQPQHF